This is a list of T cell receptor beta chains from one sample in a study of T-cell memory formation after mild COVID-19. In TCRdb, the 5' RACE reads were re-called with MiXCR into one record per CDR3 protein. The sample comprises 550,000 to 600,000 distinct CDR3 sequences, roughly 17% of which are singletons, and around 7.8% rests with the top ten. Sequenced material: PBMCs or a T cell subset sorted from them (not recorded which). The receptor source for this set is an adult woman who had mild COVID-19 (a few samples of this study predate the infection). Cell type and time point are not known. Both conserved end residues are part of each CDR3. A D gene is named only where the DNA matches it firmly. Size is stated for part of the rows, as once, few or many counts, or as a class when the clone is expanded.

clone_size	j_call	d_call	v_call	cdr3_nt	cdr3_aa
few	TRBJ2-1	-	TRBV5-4	TGTGCCAGCAACTCGGACTATGAGCAGTTCTTC	CASNSDYEQFF
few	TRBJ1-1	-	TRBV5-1	TGCGCCAGCAGAGGTCTGACTGAAGCTTTCTTT	CASRGLTEAFF
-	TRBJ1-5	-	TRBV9	TGTGCCAGCAGCGTAGGGGACGGGCGTTATAGCAATCAGCCCCAGCATTTT	CASSVGDGRYSNQPQHF
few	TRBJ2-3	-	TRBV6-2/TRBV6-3	TGTGCCAGCAGTTACTCGGGCCGGGGGGATACGCAGTATTTT	CASSYSGRGDTQYF
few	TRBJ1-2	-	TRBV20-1	TGCAGTGCTAGAGCCCGGGACCGAGCGACCTATGGCTACACCTTC	CSARARDRATYGYTF
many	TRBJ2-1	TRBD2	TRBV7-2	TGTGCCAGCAGCCCCGGGACTATCTTACAAGGTGAGCAGTTCTTC	CASSPGTILQGEQFF
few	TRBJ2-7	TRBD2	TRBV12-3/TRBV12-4	TGTGCCAGCAATGGAGCGGGGGGCATTTCCTACGAGCAGTACTTC	CASNGAGGISYEQYF
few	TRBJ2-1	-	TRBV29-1	TGCAGCGTTGAATCGGGGCTAAGCTCCTACAATGAGCAGTTCTTC	CSVESGLSSYNEQFF
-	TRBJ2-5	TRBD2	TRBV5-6	TGTGCCAGCAGCTATGGACTAGTCCGCCAAGAGACCCAGTACTTC	CASSYGLVRQETQYF
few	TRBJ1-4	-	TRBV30	TGTGCCTGGGGTCGTAATGAAAAACTGTTTTTT	CAWGRNEKLFF
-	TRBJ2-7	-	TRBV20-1	TGCAGTGCTAGAGACCCGGGCGGGGCCTACGAGCAGTACTTC	CSARDPGGAYEQYF
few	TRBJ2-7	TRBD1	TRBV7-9	TGTGCCAGCAGCTTAGGTCGGTCAGGGGGAAACGAGCAGTACTTC	CASSLGRSGGNEQYF
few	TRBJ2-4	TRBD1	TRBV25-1	TGTGCCAGCAGTGAATTGGGACAGGCGAAGGCCAAAAACATTCAGTACTTC	CASSELGQAKAKNIQYF
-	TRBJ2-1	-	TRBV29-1	TGCAGCCTCCACGTTGCCGCCACCTACAATGAGCAGTTCTTC	CSLHVAATYNEQFF
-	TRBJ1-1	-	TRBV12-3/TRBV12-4	TGTGCCAGCAGTCCTGGGATCCGAGGCACTGAAGCTTTCTTT	CASSPGIRGTEAFF
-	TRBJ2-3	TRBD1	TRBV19	TGTGCCAGCGCACCAGGGGGACAGGGCCGGGATACGCAGTATTTT	CASAPGGQGRDTQYF
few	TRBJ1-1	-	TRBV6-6	TGTGCCAGCAGTTACCCTACAGTGAACACTGAAGCTTTCTTT	CASSYPTVNTEAFF
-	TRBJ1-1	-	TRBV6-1	TGTGCCAGCAGTGAACTTCAGGGTCATACTGAAGCTTTCTTT	CASSELQGHTEAFF
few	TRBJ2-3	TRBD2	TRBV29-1	TGCAGCGCTAGACTAGCGAGGGGCACAGATACGCAGTATTTT	CSARLARGTDTQYF
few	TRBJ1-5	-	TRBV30	TGTGCCTGGGTAAGGAACGGCTATCAGCCCCAGCATTTT	CAWVRNGYQPQHF
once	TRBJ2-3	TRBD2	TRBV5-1	TGCGCCAGCAGCTTGGGGAGCGGGAGAATTGCAGATACGCAGTATTTT	CASSLGSGRIADTQYF
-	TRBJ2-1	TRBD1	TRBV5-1	TGCGCCAGCAGCTTGGCTTGGGACAGGGGGCCCGATGAGCAGTTCTTC	CASSLAWDRGPDEQFF
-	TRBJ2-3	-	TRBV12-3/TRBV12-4	TGTGCCAGCAGCAAGACTGGATATACGCAGTATTTT	CASSKTGYTQYF
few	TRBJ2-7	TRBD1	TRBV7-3	TGTGCCAGCAGCTCCACAGGGGGCTTCTCCTACGAGCAGTACTTC	CASSSTGGFSYEQYF
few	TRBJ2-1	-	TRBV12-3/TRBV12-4	TGTGCCAGCAGTTTAGCCAGCCTAGCTACCCTTCGGGATGAGCAGTTCTTC	CASSLASLATLRDEQFF
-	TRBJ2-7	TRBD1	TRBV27	TGTGCCAGCAGAGCCGGGACAGGGGACTACGAGCAGTACTTC	CASRAGTGDYEQYF
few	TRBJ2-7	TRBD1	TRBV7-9	TGTGCCAGCAGCTCTCTACCGGGACAGGGGGCGAGGGGGTCCTACGAGCAGTACTTC	CASSSLPGQGARGSYEQYF
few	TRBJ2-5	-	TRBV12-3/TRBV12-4	TGTGCCAGCAGCCATGCTCAGGAGGGAGAGACCCAGTACTTC	CASSHAQEGETQYF
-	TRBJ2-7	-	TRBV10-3	TGTGCCATCAGTGAGATCGGGTACAGCTCCTACGAGCAGTACTTC	CAISEIGYSSYEQYF
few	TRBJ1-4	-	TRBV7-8	TGTGCCAGCAGCTCCGCTCGGGCGTCGTCTAATGAAAAACTGTTTTTT	CASSSARASSNEKLFF
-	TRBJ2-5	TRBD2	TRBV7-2	TGTGCCAGCAGCTTCGGACTAGTTGGAGAGACCCAGTACTTC	CASSFGLVGETQYF
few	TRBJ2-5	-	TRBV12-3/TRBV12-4	TGTGCCAGCAGTTTGACAGCGATACCTAAAGAGACCCAGTACTTC	CASSLTAIPKETQYF
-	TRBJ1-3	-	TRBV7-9	TGTGCCAGCAGCTTAGAGGGGCTAAGAAACACCATATATTTT	CASSLEGLRNTIYF
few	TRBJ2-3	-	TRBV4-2	TGTGCCAGCAGCCAAGATCGAACTAGCCCACCCACAGATACGCAGTATTTT	CASSQDRTSPPTDTQYF
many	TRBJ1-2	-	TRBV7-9	TGTGCCAGCAGCGTCGGGCAGGGGTATGGCTACACCTTC	CASSVGQGYGYTF
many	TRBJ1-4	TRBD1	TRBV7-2	TGTGCCAGCAGCTTAACAGGGGGGAATGAAAAACTGTTTTTT	CASSLTGGNEKLFF
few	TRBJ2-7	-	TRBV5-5	TGTGCCAGCAGCTTGTCCGGGGGTACGGTCGAGCAGTACTTC	CASSLSGGTVEQYF
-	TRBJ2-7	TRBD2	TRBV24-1	TGTGCCACCAGTGATTCTACCGGGACTAGCTCCTACGAGCAGTACTTC	CATSDSTGTSSYEQYF